This is a list of T cell receptor beta chains from one sample in a study of T cells in Graves' hyperthyroidism and ophthalmopathy. TCRdb re-called the multiplex PCR reads with MiXCR, one entry per CDR3 protein. The sample has just under 750,000 distinct CDR3 sequences, over 35% seen once; the top ten hold about a third. Specimen: blood. The receptor source for this set is a middle-aged woman with Graves' hyperthyroidism. Both conserved end residues are part of each CDR3. The D gene is left open where the match is weak. Size is omitted from some rows. Given values are once, few, many or a class for expanded clones.

TRBJ1-2 - - TRBV2 CASSEGVNHGYTF TGTGCCAGCAGTGAAGGGGTCAACCATGGCTACACCTTC
TRBJ1-1 - - TRBV19 CAISIFRDTEAFF TGTGCCATTAGTATCTTCAGGGACACTGAAGCTTTCTTT
TRBJ2-7 TRBD2 - TRBV7-2 CASSLAQRGGRDEQYF TGTGCCAGCAGCTTAGCTCAGCGGGGGGGCCGCGATGAGCAGTACTTC
TRBJ2-7 - once TRBV9 CASSPGFAPVQRGEQYF TGTGCCAGCAGCCCCGGGTTTGCGCCTGTACAGAGGGGCGAGCAGTACTTC
TRBJ2-6 - many TRBV7-2 CASSLALGVTGANVLTF TGTGCCAGCAGCTTAGCGTTGGGGGTAACAGGGGCCAACGTCCTGACTTTC
TRBJ1-2 - - TRBV4-3 CASSQDGLNYGYTF TGCGCCAGCAGCCAAGATGGGCTTAACTATGGCTACACCTTC
TRBJ2-5 - - TRBV10-2 CASSEMSASQETQYF TGCGCCAGCAGTGAGATGTCAGCCTCCCAAGAGACCCAGTACTTC
TRBJ2-7 - many TRBV12-3/TRBV12-4 CASGDNEQYF TGTGCCAGCGGGGACAATGAGCAGTACTTC
TRBJ1-1 TRBD1 few TRBV6-5 CASSYSTGELDTEAFF TGTGCCAGCAGTTACTCGACAGGGGAGCTGGACACTGAAGCTTTCTTT
TRBJ2-7 - many TRBV10-3 CAISESSDRNEQYF TGTGCCATCAGTGAGTCATCGGATCGTAACGAGCAGTACTTC
TRBJ2-5 TRBD2 - TRBV5-1 CASSLVSLAGKETQYF TGCGCCAGCAGCTTGGTTAGTCTAGCGGGGAAAGAGACCCAGTACTTC
TRBJ2-2 TRBD2 few TRBV19 CASSIAFLAGANGELFF TGTGCCAGTAGTATTGCCTTCCTAGCGGGAGCCAACGGGGAGCTGTTTTTT
TRBJ1-4 - few TRBV20-1 CSATVATNEKLFF TGCAGTGCTACAGTGGCCACTAATGAAAAACTGTTTTTT
TRBJ2-2 TRBD2 - TRBV12-5 CASGLTSGGWAGELFF TGTGCTAGTGGCTTGACTAGCGGGGGATGGGCCGGGGAGCTGTTTTTT
TRBJ2-5 - - TRBV6-6 CASSEWRETQYF TGTGCCAGCAGTGAGTGGAGAGAGACCCAGTACTTC
TRBJ1-5 - - TRBV27 CASPRRDQPQHF TGTGCCAGCCCGAGGAGGGATCAGCCCCAGCATTTT
TRBJ1-6 - many TRBV4-3 CASSRATEDNSPLHF TGCGCCAGCAGCCGAGCGACAGAAGATAATTCACCCCTCCACTTT
TRBJ2-5 - - TRBV10-3 CAISYRGLTVLQETQYF TGTGCCATCAGTTATCGAGGACTGACGGTTTTACAAGAGACCCAGTACTTC
TRBJ2-7 TRBD1 - TRBV7-2 CASSPPAGGQGAEEQYF TGTGCCAGCAGCCCCCCTGCGGGGGGACAGGGGGCAGAAGAGCAGTACTTC
TRBJ2-7 TRBD1 once TRBV9 CASSVNPGQGTTYEQYF TGTGCCAGCAGCGTCAACCCGGGACAGGGGACTACCTACGAGCAGTACTTC
TRBJ1-2 - many TRBV12-3/TRBV12-4 CASLRPSGNYGYTF TGTGCCAGCTTACGGCCATCGGGGAACTATGGCTACACCTTC
TRBJ1-1 - - TRBV6-5 CASSYPLRGRGTEAFF TGTGCCAGCAGTTACCCCCTGAGAGGCCGGGGGACTGAAGCTTTCTTT
TRBJ1-1 - few TRBV29-1 CSVEARLSRTEAFF TGCAGCGTTGAAGCCCGGCTGTCGAGGACTGAAGCTTTCTTT
TRBJ1-2 TRBD1 - TRBV5-1 CASSLPSGGRNYGYTF TGCGCCAGCAGCCTGCCCTCAGGGGGCCGGAACTATGGCTACACCTTC
TRBJ1-3 - few TRBV9 CASSPSTGHSGNTIYF TGTGCCAGCAGCCCCTCGACAGGACACTCTGGAAACACCATATATTTT
TRBJ1-5 - - TRBV6-5 CAWSPVGRHQPQHF TGTGCCTGGAGCCCCGTCGGGAGGCATCAGCCCCAGCATTTT
TRBJ1-6 - many TRBV2 CASSVNDFNSPLHF TGTGCCAGCAGCGTTAATGATTTTAATTCACCCCTCCACTTT
TRBJ2-7 TRBD1 few TRBV4-1 CASSQENRGSYEQYF TGCGCCAGCAGCCAAGAGAACAGGGGGTCCTACGAGCAGTACTTC
TRBJ1-1 - many TRBV7-9 CASSFQTNTEAFF TGTGCCAGCAGCTTTCAGACGAACACTGAAGCTTTCTTT
TRBJ2-7 TRBD1 - TRBV29-1 CSRDRVHEQYF TGCAGCAGGGACAGGGTCCACGAGCAGTACTTC
TRBJ1-2 TRBD1 - TRBV29-1 CSVSLEGQGRHDGYTF TGCAGCGTTAGCCTGGAGGGACAGGGGCGACATGATGGCTACACCTTC
TRBJ2-7 TRBD2 few TRBV7-2 CASSSGGDLRTSF TGTGCCAGCAGCTCCGGGGGGGACCTGAGGACTAGTTTC
TRBJ2-7 - many TRBV10-3 CAISAIGGLSYEQYF TGTGCCATCAGTGCGATAGGGGGTCTCTCCTACGAGCAGTACTTC